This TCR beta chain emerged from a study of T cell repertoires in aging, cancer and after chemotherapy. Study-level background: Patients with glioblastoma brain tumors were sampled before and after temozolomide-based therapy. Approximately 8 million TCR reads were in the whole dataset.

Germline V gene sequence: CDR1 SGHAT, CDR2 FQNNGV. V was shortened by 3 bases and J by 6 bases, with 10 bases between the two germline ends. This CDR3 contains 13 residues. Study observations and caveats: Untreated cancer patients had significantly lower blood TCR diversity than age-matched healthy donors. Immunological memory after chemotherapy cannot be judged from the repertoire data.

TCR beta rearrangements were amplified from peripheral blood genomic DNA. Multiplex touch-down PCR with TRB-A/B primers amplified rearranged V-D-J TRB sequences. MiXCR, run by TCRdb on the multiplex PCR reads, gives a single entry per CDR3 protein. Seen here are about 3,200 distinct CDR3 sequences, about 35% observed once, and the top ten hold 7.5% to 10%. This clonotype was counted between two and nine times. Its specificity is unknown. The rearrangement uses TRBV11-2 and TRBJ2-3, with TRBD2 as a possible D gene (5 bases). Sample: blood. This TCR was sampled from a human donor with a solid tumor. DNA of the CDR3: TGTGCCAGCAGCTTTCTACTAGGGGATACGCAGTATTTT. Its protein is CASSFLLGDTQYF.